This T cell receptor beta chain was sequenced during a study of CD8 T cells in ankylosing spondylitis. The study, taken as a whole, reports: It was reported that disease-linked clones were significantly enriched in matched ankylosing spondylitis synovial fluid. A motif in TCR beta, a set of about eight highly homologous variants, appeared characteristic of ankylosing spondylitis blood.

One entry per CDR3 protein, called by TCRdb with MiXCR from the 5' RACE reads. The table lists hundreds of thousands of distinct CDR3 sequences, approximately 10% of them singletons. This clonotype turned up a few times. The antigen is undetermined. The CDR3 runs to 15 residues. The V segment lost 0 bases and the J segment 6 bases; nucleotides outside the gene matches: 8. Germline CDR1 is SGHRS and CDR2 is YFSETQ. Sequencing was carried out using blood, either unsorted or a sorted T cell fraction (not recorded which). The sequence derives from a male donor with ankylosing spondylitis. The rearrangement joins TRBV5-1 to TRBJ2-7; 8 nucleotides agree with TRBD2. In DNA form, the CDR3 reads TGCGCCAGCAGCTTGGAACCGGCGGGAGGCGCCGAGCAGTACTTC. It yields the protein CASSLEPAGGAEQYF.